These 31 T cell receptor beta chains originate from one sample sequenced in a study of response to subunit inactivated influenza vaccine. TCRdb re-called the RT-PCR reads with MiXCR, one entry per CDR3 protein. This sample has 150,000 to 200,000 distinct CDR3 sequences, with roughly 11% found just once. Sequences were derived from non-naive T cells sorted from PBMCs, sampled around seven weeks after vaccination. All receptors come from a man aged 50-59 years who received an inactivated influenza vaccine.

This clonotype was detected many times. The chain couples TRBV7-8 to TRBJ2-2, with D unresolved. This CDR3 is 13 amino acids long. Germline CDR1 and CDR2: SGHVS and FQNEAQ. V dropped 3 bases and J dropped 5 bases, with 7 bases sitting between them. This chain's CDR3 is CASSFTQTGELFF. CDR3 nucleotide sequence: TGTGCCAGCAGCTTTACCCAGACCGGGGAGCTGTTTTTT.

The CDR3 sequence is CASSLDGAGETQYF. DNA of the CDR3: TGTGCCAGCAGTTTGGACGGAGCAGGGGAGACCCAGTACTTC. The chain employs TRBV27 and TRBJ2-5; the D gene is possibly TRBD1 (5 bases). The V end was cut by 3 bases, the J end by 5 bases, with 13 bases between. Germline values: CDR1 MNHEY, CDR2 SMNVEV (reference sequence). The CDR3 has 14 residues.

This clonotype showed up many times. This sequence joins TRBV4-2 and TRBJ2-6, with D possibly TRBD2 on 5 matching bases. V lost 1 base to trimming and J lost 2 bases, with 12 bases between them. Per the germline V gene, CDR1 is LGHNA and CDR2 is YNFKEQ. This CDR3 is built from 17 residues. The CDR3 coding sequence is TGTGCCAGCAGCCAAGGGACCTGGGGAGCTGGGGCCAACGTCCTGACTTTC. It is translated as CASSQGTWGAGANVLTF.

The V call is TRBV20-1, the J call TRBJ2-3, with TRBD2 matching 13 bases. This CDR3 has 17 amino acids. Germline CDR1 and CDR2: DFQATT and SNEGSKA (reference sequence). V was pared by 1 base and J by 4 bases, with 8 bases of the junction left unmatched. As DNA, the CDR3 is TGCAGTGCTAGAGGGACTAGCGGGAGTAGTTGGGCAGATACGCAGTATTTT. Its translation: CSARGTSGSSWADTQYF.

This clonotype showed up many times. The J gene is TRBJ1-5, the V gene TRBV7-9; tentatively, D is TRBD1 (5 bases). Germline CDR1 SEHNR, CDR2 FQNEAQ (reference sequence). Trimming shortened V by 1 base and J by 3 bases, and 13 bases separated the two germline ends. The CDR3 is 16 residues long. CDR3 in DNA: TGTGCCAGCAGCTTAGTAGGGACGGGCCCCAATCAGCCCCAGCATTTT. Translation gives CASSLVGTGPNQPQHF.

The chain is built from TRBV4-3 and TRBJ2-7; 8 bases align to TRBD2. Germline CDR1 LGHNA, CDR2 YSLEER. CDR3 length equals 16 residues. The ends lost 1 base at V and 0 bases at J; junction bases unmatched: 5. The CDR3 loop reads CASSQAVAGYSYEQYF. The DNA of the CDR3 is TGCGCCAGCAGCCAAGCGGTAGCGGGGTACTCCTACGAGCAGTACTTC.

In its sample, this clonotype was seen many times. The chain has TRBV3-1 and TRBJ1-5, with D possibly TRBD1 on 5 matching bases. Germline CDR1 and CDR2: LGHDT and YNNKEL (reference sequence). Trimming stripped 1 base from V and 9 bases from J, with 7 bases between. This CDR3 contains 12 residues. The chain's CDR3 is CASSQAGAPQHF. The CDR3 DNA follows: TGTGCCAGCAGCCAAGCCGGGGCGCCCCAGCATTTT.

This clonotype was detected only a few times. This chain connects TRBV7-8 to TRBJ2-7; D is unclear. The V and J ends lost 2 bases and 1 base respectively, with 6 bases between them. The CDR3 sequence is 13 residues long. The V gene's germline CDR1 is SGHVS and CDR2 FQNEAQ. Here the CDR3 reads CASSLMSSYEQYF. The CDR3 DNA reads TGTGCCAGCAGCTTAATGTCTTCCTACGAGCAGTACTTC.

The V call is TRBV5-5, the J call TRBJ2-7; D ambiguous. CDR3 size: 15 residues. The germline CDR1 and CDR2 sequences are SGHKS and YYEKEE (reference sequence). V was clipped by 0 bases and J by 2 bases, with 12 bases between them. The CDR3 coding sequence is TGTGCCAGCAGCTTGGCCGGGCTACAAACCTACGAGCAGTACTTC. It codes for CASSLAGLQTYEQYF.

This clonotype has a handful of counts. CDR3 sequence: CASSQDGTGLETQYF. CDR3 sequence (DNA): TGTGCCAGCAGCCAAGATGGGACAGGGTTAGAGACCCAGTACTTC. The chain has TRBV3-1 and TRBJ2-5, with 9 bases aligning to TRBD1. The CDR3 runs to 15 residues. CDR1 is LGHDT and CDR2 is YNNKEL in the germline V gene (reference sequence). The V gene end was trimmed by 0 bases and the J gene end by 4 bases; junction bases not matched to a gene: 3.

The V call is TRBV20-1, the J call TRBJ1-6, with 12 bases that match TRBD1. This CDR3 is 17 amino acids long. The V and J ends lost 5 bases and 10 bases, in that order; junction bases with no gene match: 15. Germline assignment: CDR1 DFQATT and CDR2 SNEGSKA (reference sequence). The CDR3 sequence: CSASGTGGYQPRSPLHF. The CDR3, as DNA: TGCAGTGCTTCCGGGACAGGGGGCTACCAACCTCGGTCACCCCTCCACTTT.

This sequence joins TRBV29-1 and TRBJ2-7; the D is unclear. Deletions cut 6 bases from V and 3 bases from J, with 12 bases between. This CDR3 spans 12 amino acids. Germline assignment: CDR1 SQVTM and CDR2 ANQGSEA. CDR3 sequence: CSVKDGSYEQYF. The DNA of the CDR3 is TGCAGCGTGAAGGACGGAAGCTACGAGCAGTACTTC.

This clonotype was counted ten times or more. V and J are TRBV5-1 and TRBJ1-1; D might be TRBD1 (5 bases). The CDR3 runs to 14 residues. The V end was cut by 0 bases, the J end by 5 bases, with 11 bases between. Germline V gene sequence: CDR1 SGHRS, CDR2 YFSETQ. The CDR3 loop is CASSLEGARTEAFF. CDR3 DNA: TGCGCCAGCAGCTTGGAAGGGGCGCGGACTGAAGCTTTCTTT.

This chain connects TRBV20-1 to TRBJ1-5; D possibly corresponds to TRBD1 (5 bases). This CDR3 has 13 residues. CDR1 and CDR2 from the germline V gene are DFQATT and SNEGSKA (reference sequence). V was trimmed by 3 bases and J by 7 bases, leaving 13 bases between them. The CDR3 loop is CSASRSGGQPQHF. The CDR3 nucleotides are TGCAGTGCTAGCCGATCGGGGGGACAGCCCCAGCATTTT.

This clonotype was seen at least ten times. The rearrangement joins TRBV11-2 to TRBJ1-2, with 7 bases lining up with TRBD1. The germline gives CDR1 SGHAT, CDR2 FQNNGV. The V segment lost 1 base and the J segment 3 bases; nucleotides outside the gene matches: 8. This CDR3 has 16 residues. The CDR3 DNA sequence: TGTGCCAGCAGCTTAGTTGGGACAGCGGTCCACTATGGCTACACCTTC. Amino acid sequence: CASSLVGTAVHYGYTF. The full variable domain, completed using reference TRBV11-2 and TRBJ1-2, is EAGVAQSPRYKIIEKRQSVAFWCNPISGHATLYWYQQILGQGPKLLIQFQNNGVVDDSQLPKDRFSAERLKGVDSTLKIQPAKLEDSAVYLCASSLVGTAVHYGYTFGSGTRLTVV.

The genes are TRBV15 and TRBJ2-3; a possible D gene is TRBD2 (7 bases). Germline CDR1 and CDR2: LNHNV and YYDKDF (reference sequence). The V end lost 3 bases, the J end lost 4 bases, and 14 bases lay between the germline ends. The CDR3 has 15 residues. The CDR3 sequence is CATSRGGGGADTQYF. The DNA of the CDR3 is TGTGCCACCAGCAGGGGAGGGGGAGGGGCAGATACGCAGTATTTT.

The CDR3 region is CSAETGTGGTDTQYF. The CDR3 DNA is TGCAGTGCTGAAACCGGGACAGGGGGTACAGATACGCAGTATTTT. This sequence joins TRBV20-1 and TRBJ2-3, with 11 bases identical to TRBD1. The germline CDR1 and CDR2 sequences are DFQATT and SNEGSKA (reference sequence). The CDR3 spans 15 residues. Unmatched junction bases numbered 7, after V lost 5 bases and J lost 3 bases.

Remarks on this clonotype: One base away lies a much larger clone, so this may be a sequencing read error. This chain connects TRBV5-1 to TRBJ2-7; perhaps TRBD1 as D (6 bases). Trimming took 1 base from V and 2 from J, leaving 10 bases between them. CDR3 size: 14 residues. Germline loops: CDR1 SGHRS, CDR2 YFSETQ. Written as DNA, the CDR3 is TGCGCCAGCAGCTTGAAAGGGGGACCCTACGAGCAGTACTTC. It encodes CASSLKGGPYEQYF.

This clonotype occurred many times. The V call is TRBV5-1, the J call TRBJ2-5; D ambiguous. CDR3 length: 14 amino acids. V lost 5 bases and J lost 5, with 16 bases in between. Germline values: CDR1 SGHRS, CDR2 YFSETQ. The CDR3 DNA is TGCGCCAGCAGTACCAAAGGATCCCAGGAGACCCAGTACTTC. Protein sequence: CASSTKGSQETQYF.

The V and J genes are TRBV12-3 or TRBV12-4 and TRBJ1-1; TRBD1 is a possible D gene (5 bases). Trimming left V 3 bases short and J 1 base short, with 9 bases between. CDR3 length: 14 amino acids. The CDR3 coding sequence is TGTGCCAGCAGTTTGCCAGGGTGGAACACTGAAGCTTTCTTT. Translating it yields CASSLPGWNTEAFF.

This clonotype was detected once. Written as DNA, the CDR3 is TGTGCCTGGAGTGTAGGGACAACTTATGGCTACACCTTC. It encodes CAWSVGTTYGYTF. The chain carries TRBV30 and TRBJ1-2; D is possibly TRBD1 (6 bases). Trimming took 0 bases from V and 5 from J, leaving 10 bases between them. CDR3 length equals 13 residues. Germline-derived CDR1 and CDR2 are GTSNPN and SVGIG (reference sequence).

This chain uses TRBV4-3 with TRBJ2-5; 8 bases agree with TRBD1. V trimming: 4 bases; J trimming: 5 bases; junction bases outside the gene matches: 9. CDR3 length: 15 amino acids. Germline-derived CDR1 and CDR2 are LGHNA and YSLEER. In nucleotides, the CDR3 is TGCGCCAGCAGCCTGGGGACAGGCATGTGGGAGACCCAGTACTTC. Translation: CASSLGTGMWETQYF.

This clonotype was counted a few times. V usage is TRBV5-6 and J usage is TRBJ1-2; D remains ambiguous. This CDR3 has 13 amino acids. Germline V CDR1 and CDR2: SGHDT, YYEEEE. The V gene lost 0 bases and the J gene lost 6 bases, with 9 bases spanning the gap. CDR3 DNA: TGTGCCAGCAGCTTGGCGTCGGCGGATGGCTACACCTTC. This translates into CASSLASADGYTF.

The sample holds one count of this clonotype. The J gene is TRBJ1-1, the V gene TRBV3-1; tentative D call: TRBD1 (5 bases). The CDR3 extends over 15 amino acids. V was trimmed by 0 bases and J by 0 bases, leaving 8 bases between them. The germline CDR1 and CDR2 sequences are LGHDT and YNNKEL (reference sequence). CDR3 sequence reads: CASSQDGAVNTEAFF. CDR3 bases: TGTGCCAGCAGCCAAGACGGGGCAGTGAACACTGAAGCTTTCTTT.

The V call is TRBV6-2 or TRBV6-3, the J call TRBJ1-3; D gene unclear. This CDR3 region has 14 residues. Germline CDR1 and CDR2: MNHEY and SVGEGT. Trimming left V 6 bases short and J 0 bases short, with 9 bases between. CDR3 amino acids: CASSLGTSGNTIYF. In DNA form, the CDR3 reads TGTGCCAGCAGCCTTGGAACCTCTGGAAACACCATATATTTT.

This sequence joins TRBV7-9 and TRBJ2-1, with D perhaps matching TRBD1 (5 bases). The CDR3 contains 12 residues. Germline V gives CDR1 SEHNR, CDR2 FQNEAQ (reference sequence). The CDR3 DNA is TGTGCAGGGGCCTTAGTTTCGAATGAGCAGTTCTTC. Its translation: CAGALVSNEQFF. The entire variable domain, with the rest obtained from reference TRBV7-9 and TRBJ2-1, is as follows: DTGVSQNPRHKITKRGQNVTFRCDPISEHNRLYWYRQTLGQGPEFLTYFQNEAQLEKSRLLSDRFSAERPKGSFSTLEIQRTEQGDSAMYLCAGALVSNEQFFGPGTRLTVL.

This clonotype was counted only a few times. V is TRBV15 and J is TRBJ2-2, with TRBD2 matching over 10 bases. Trimming removed 3 bases from V and 4 bases from J; junction bases left unmatched: 2. CDR1 is LNHNV and CDR2 is YYDKDF in the germline V gene (reference sequence). The CDR3 is 15 residues long. The CDR3 here is CATSRGLAFTGELFF. The CDR3 DNA reads as TGTGCCACCAGCAGGGGACTAGCGTTCACCGGGGAGCTGTTTTTT.

The chain joins TRBV19 to TRBJ1-6; a weak D match, TRBD1 (6 bases). V shed 5 bases and J shed 5 bases, with 16 bases lying between them. Germline CDR1 and CDR2: LNHDA and SQIVND (reference sequence). This CDR3 region has 16 residues. The CDR3 DNA sequence: TGTGCCAGTAGTGGACGGAAGGGGACACATAATTCACCCCTCCACTTT. Amino acid sequence: CASSGRKGTHNSPLHF.

This clonotype appeared many times. V is TRBV7-9 and J is TRBJ1-2; D uncertain. CDR1 SEHNR and CDR2 FQNEAQ come from the germline V gene (reference sequence). The CDR3 spans 15 residues. The V end was cut by 1 base, the J end by 2 bases, with 11 bases between. For the CDR3, the DNA is TGTGCCAGCAGCTTAGAGGGCCTCGCGAACTATGGCTACACCTTC. Its protein product is CASSLEGLANYGYTF.

The rearrangement links TRBV20-1 to TRBJ2-7; 12 positions agree with TRBD2. Per germline, CDR1 DFQATT and CDR2 SNEGSKA (reference sequence). CDR3 length: 17 amino acids. V was clipped by 6 bases and J by 6 bases; unmatched bases: 18. This chain's CDR3 is CSAPPETSGSIPFEQYF. CDR3 in DNA: TGCAGTGCCCCCCCCGAGACTAGCGGGAGTATTCCCTTCGAGCAGTACTTC.

The rearrangement uses TRBV28 and TRBJ2-7; 11 bases are shared with TRBD2. The V segment lost 10 bases and the J segment 2 bases; nucleotides outside the gene matches: 10. The CDR3 is made up of 15 amino acids. Looked up from germline, CDR1 is MDHEN and CDR2 is SYDVKM. Here the CDR3 reads CAISPGTSGAYEQYF. For the CDR3, the DNA is TGTGCCATCAGCCCCGGGACTAGCGGCGCCTACGAGCAGTACTTC.